The 25 T cell receptor beta chains given below trace back to one sample, sequenced in a study of T cells in tumors after PD-1 blockade. Method: immunoSEQ multiplex PCR; TCRdb's copy keeps in-frame clones and lacks some. This sample has roughly 48,000 clones, with over 70% found just once. Sequenced material: PBMCs, taken before anti-PD-1 treatment. These receptors all stem from a human donor with basal cell carcinoma.

The chain has TRBV15 and TRBJ2-1, with D perhaps matching TRBD2 (6 bases). Germline CDR1 reads LNHNV; CDR2 reads YYDKDF (reference sequence). The CDR3 consists of 13 residues. Trimming took 3 bases from V and 5 from J, leaving 8 bases between them. DNA for the CDR3: TGTGCCACCAGCAGTTTAGCGGACAATGAGCAGTTCTTC. Translated, it gives CATSSLADNEQFF. The whole variable domain, remainder taken from reference TRBV15 and TRBJ2-1, is DAMVIQNPRYQVTQFGKPVTLSCSQTLNHNVMYWYQQKSSQAPKLLFHYYDKDFNNEADTPDNFQSRRPNTSFCFLDIRSPGLGDTAMYLCATSSLADNEQFFGPGTRLTVL.

The chain is built from TRBV7-2 and TRBJ2-5, with D tentatively TRBD1 (6 bases). Trimming stripped 4 bases from V and 2 bases from J, with 20 bases between. CDR3 length equals 17 residues. Germline values: CDR1 SGHTA, CDR2 FQGNSA. The CDR3 reads CASSSRATGFSQETQYF. In DNA, the CDR3 is TGTGCCAGCAGCTCCCGGGCGACAGGCTTTAGTCAAGAGACCCAGTACTTC.

The rearrangement links TRBV6-1 to TRBJ2-2, with D perhaps being TRBD1 or TRBD2 (5 bases each). The germline CDR1 and CDR2 sequences are MNHNS and SASEGT. V lost 2 bases, J lost 3 bases, and 7 bases lay in between. The CDR3 extends over 14 amino acids. DNA for the CDR3: TGTGCCAGCAGTGAACGGGGCGACACCGGGGAGCTGTTTTTT. It yields the protein CASSERGDTGELFF.

This clone was seen a single time. The rearrangement links TRBV20-1 to TRBJ2-5, with 9 bases fitting TRBD2. V was pared by 3 bases and J by 1 base, with 6 bases of the junction left unmatched. This CDR3 spans 15 amino acids. In germline, CDR1 is DFQATT, CDR2 SNEGSKA (reference sequence). CDR3: CSASTASGIQETQYF. CDR3 bases: TGCAGTGCTAGTACGGCTAGCGGGATCCAAGAGACCCAGTACTTC.

The chain employs TRBV6-4 and TRBJ2-3; D gene uncertain. Germline CDR1 is MRHNA and CDR2 is SNTAGT. The CDR3 covers 14 residues. V was cut by 2 bases and J by 4 bases, with 10 bases left in between. CDR3 DNA: TGTGCCAGCAGTGACCGGAGCGCGGCAGATACGCAGTATTTT. This encodes CASSDRSAADTQYF.

The count of this clone is one. The gene calls are TRBV9 and TRBJ2-2; 9 bases fit TRBD1. V shed 3 bases, J shed 2 bases, and the junction held 11 bases outside the gene matches. The CDR3 loop spans 18 amino acids. Germline V gene lookup returns CDR1 SGDLS and CDR2 YYNGEE. CDR3 sequence reads: CASSAPGTGTRNTGELFF. The CDR3 nucleotides are TGTGCCAGCAGCGCCCCCGGGACAGGGACGAGAAACACCGGGGAGCTGTTTTTT.

The chain employs TRBV10-3 and TRBJ1-5; D uncertain. V dropped 8 bases and J dropped 3 bases, with 11 bases sitting between them. The CDR3 has 13 amino acids. In germline, CDR1 is ENHRY, CDR2 SYGVKD. CDR3 sequence (DNA): TGTGCCATCGCTTTCGGGATCAATCAGCCCCAGCATTTT. It yields the protein CAIAFGINQPQHF.

The V call is TRBV15, the J call TRBJ2-3; D may be TRBD1 or TRBD2 (5 bases each). Between the trimmed V and J ends, which lost 7 bases and 6 bases, there was a span of 17 bases. From germline, CDR1 is LNHNV and CDR2 YYDKDF (reference sequence). The CDR3 totals 14 residues. CDR3 bases: TGTGCCACCAAACCGGGACGGTTAAGGGATACGCAGTATTTT. Protein: CATKPGRLRDTQYF.

The chain employs TRBV19 and TRBJ1-5, with D perhaps TRBD1 (6 bases). Looked up from germline, CDR1 is LNHDA and CDR2 is SQIVND (reference sequence). The CDR3 length is 16 residues. CDR3 nucleotides: TGTGCAACGAAGTCTCCGGGACACGATAGCAATCAGCCCCAGCATTTT. Translating gives CATKSPGHDSNQPQHF.

The chain joins TRBV29-1 to TRBJ1-1, with D uncertain. Germline CDR1 is SQVTM and CDR2 is ANQGSEA. This CDR3 region has 14 residues. V was cut by 6 bases and J by 1 base, with 15 bases left in between. The CDR3 nucleotides are TGCAGCGTACGAAGGGTAACCACGAACACTGAAGCTTTCTTT. It codes for CSVRRVTTNTEAFF.

The chain links TRBV7-8 to TRBJ1-2; D remains ambiguous. This CDR3 contains 13 residues. The germline gives CDR1 SGHVS, CDR2 FQNEAQ. Trimming left V 2 bases short and J 13 bases short, with 17 bases between. The chain's CDR3 is CASSLRWQEDPTF. CDR3 in DNA: TGTGCCAGCAGCTTACGGTGGCAGGAGGATCCCACCTTC.

V gene TRBV6-5 combines with J gene TRBJ1-6; the D gene is possibly TRBD1 (6 bases). V lost 0 bases to trimming and J lost 6 bases, with 12 bases between them. CDR3 length: 16 residues. CDR1 MNHEY and CDR2 SVGAGI come from the germline V gene. The CDR3 protein is CASSYSMTGLNSPLHF. The CDR3 DNA reads as TGTGCCAGCAGTTACTCCATGACAGGACTTAATTCACCCCTCCACTTT.

The chain carries TRBV19 and TRBJ1-2; a possible D gene is TRBD1 (5 bases). Germline values: CDR1 LNHDA, CDR2 SQIVND (reference sequence). This CDR3 comprises 15 residues. Deletions cut 3 bases from V and 4 bases from J, with 15 bases between. The CDR3: CASSIVEGQGYGYTF. The CDR3 region has the DNA TGTGCCAGTAGTATCGTAGAAGGGCAGGGCTATGGCTACACCTTC.

A word on this clone: The sample holds other DNA sequences that translate to the same CDR3. This chain links TRBV7-9 with TRBJ2-7, with 8 bases matching TRBD2. The V gene end was trimmed by 1 base and the J gene end by 6 bases; junction bases not matched to a gene: 5. The CDR3 is 14 residues long. The germline V gene has CDR1 SEHNR and CDR2 FQNEAQ (reference sequence). The DNA of the CDR3 is TGTGCCAGCAGCTTAGGGTCGGGGGGGCTCGAGCAGTACTTC. Translation gives CASSLGSGGLEQYF. The full variable domain, rest sourced from reference TRBV7-9 and TRBJ2-7, is DTGVSQNPRHKITKRGQNVTFRCDPISEHNRLYWYRQTLGQGPEFLTYFQNEAQLEKSRLLSDRFSAERPKGSFSTLEIQRTEQGDSAMYLCASSLGSGGLEQYFGPGTRLTVT.

The chain links TRBV18 to TRBJ1-2, with D possibly matching TRBD1 (5 bases). Trimming cost V 2 bases and J 3 bases, with 13 bases left between them. The germline V gene encodes CDR1 KGHSH and CDR2 LQKENI. This CDR3 contains 15 residues. For the CDR3, the DNA is TGTGCCAGCTCACCAATCCCAGGGTCTGACTATGGCTACACCTTC. Translating it yields CASSPIPGSDYGYTF.

This chain links TRBV7-7 with TRBJ1-1, with D maybe TRBD1 (6 bases). The germline gives CDR1 SSHAT, CDR2 FNYEAQ (reference sequence). Trimming removed 0 bases from V and 0 bases from J, with 17 bases in between. This CDR3 region has 18 residues. The CDR3 coding sequence is TGTGCCAGCAGCTTAGCCCTACAGGGTTTCCCATTGAACACTGAAGCTTTCTTT. Translating it yields CASSLALQGFPLNTEAFF.

The rearrangement uses TRBV29-1 and TRBJ1-1; tentatively, D is TRBD1 (5 bases). From germline, CDR1 is SQVTM and CDR2 ANQGSEA. The CDR3 runs 13 residues. The ends were cut back, 8 bases at V and 1 base at J, with 14 bases in the middle. This chain's CDR3 is CSIVQEANTEAFF. Written as DNA, the CDR3 is TGCAGCATCGTACAGGAGGCGAACACTGAAGCTTTCTTT. Supplemented by reference TRBV29-1 and TRBJ1-1, the full variable domain reads SAVISQKPSRDICQRGTSLTIQCQVDSQVTMMFWYRQQPGQSLTLIATANQGSEATYESGFVIDKFPISRPNLTFSTLTVSNMSPEDSSIYLCSIVQEANTEAFFGQGTRLTVV.

The genes are TRBV15 and TRBJ1-1; 7 bases fit TRBD1. The CDR3 is 15 residues long. Unmatched junction bases numbered 3, after V lost 1 base and J lost 1 base. Germline V gene sequence: CDR1 LNHNV, CDR2 YYDKDF (reference sequence). This CDR3 is CATSRARTGNTEAFF. CDR3 coding DNA: TGTGCCACCAGCAGAGCCAGGACAGGGAACACTGAAGCTTTCTTT.

This clone was observed a single time. V and J are TRBV19 and TRBJ2-2, with a tentative D call TRBD2 (5 bases). This CDR3 has 16 amino acids. With 7 bases removed from V and 1 base from J, the gap between germline ends came to 16 bases. The germline V gene encodes CDR1 LNHDA and CDR2 SQIVND (reference sequence). The CDR3 reads CASTPRTGMNTGELFF. The CDR3 DNA is TGTGCCAGTACCCCCAGAACCGGGATGAACACCGGGGAGCTGTTTTTT. The full variable domain, rest sourced from reference TRBV19 and TRBJ2-2, is DGGITQSPKYLFRKEGQNVTLSCEQNLNHDAMYWYRQDPGQGLRLIYYSQIVNDFQKGDIAEGYSVSREKKESFPLTVTSAQKNPTAFYLCASTPRTGMNTGELFFGEGSRLTVL.

The chain has TRBV28 and TRBJ1-5, with no clear D. The germline gives CDR1 MDHEN, CDR2 SYDVKM. The germline V and J ends were trimmed by 4 bases and 6 bases, with 16 bases remaining between them. The CDR3 extends over 15 amino acids. The CDR3 DNA sequence: TGTGCCAGCAGTTCGGCAGAAGGTGAAGTTCAGCCCCAGCATTTT. Amino acids: CASSSAEGEVQPQHF.

The chain uses TRBV10-3 and TRBJ2-7, with TRBD1 matching 12 bases. CDR3 size: 15 residues. V gave up 5 bases and J gave up 4 bases; unmatched junction bases: 6. CDR1 and CDR2 from the germline V gene are ENHRY and SYGVKD. Written as DNA, the CDR3 is TGTGCCATCAGTCCGGGACAGGGGGCTCTTTACGAGCAGTACTTC. Translating it yields CAISPGQGALYEQYF.

This sequence joins TRBV18 and TRBJ2-3; tentative D call: TRBD1 (5 bases). Germline assignment: CDR1 KGHSH and CDR2 LQKENI. The CDR3 is 13 amino acids. Trimming cost V 3 bases and J 5 bases, with 9 bases left between them. The CDR3, as DNA: TGTGCCAGCTCACCGGGGCTGCTAGATACGCAGTATTTT. It is translated as CASSPGLLDTQYF.

V usage is TRBV27 and J usage is TRBJ2-7; 11 nucleotides agree with TRBD1. The CDR3 spans 13 residues. CDR1 MNHEY and CDR2 SMNVEV come from the germline V gene (reference sequence). J was trimmed by 1 base and V by 8 bases; bases with no gene match: 1. The CDR3 reads CASGTGGSYEQYF. The DNA of the CDR3 is TGTGCCAGCGGGACAGGGGGGTCCTACGAGCAGTACTTC.

The rearrangement joins TRBV21-1 to TRBJ1-4. TRBV21-1 is listed as a pseudogene. The CDR3 spans 13 residues. In DNA, the CDR3 is TGTGCCAGCAGCCCAAAGAGGGGACCCGAGGTGTTTTTT. Amino acids: CASSPKRGPEVFF.

This clone was seen once. The V gene is TRBV5-1, the J gene TRBJ2-7; D is perhaps TRBD1 or TRBD2 (5 bases each). Per the germline V gene, CDR1 is SGHRS and CDR2 is YFSETQ. V was shortened by 2 bases and J by 5 bases, with 20 bases between the two germline ends. The CDR3 consists of 16 residues. This chain's CDR3 is CASSLLPGPSRNEQYF. The CDR3 region has the DNA TGCGCCAGCAGCTTACTACCGGGACCCTCTAGGAACGAGCAGTACTTC.